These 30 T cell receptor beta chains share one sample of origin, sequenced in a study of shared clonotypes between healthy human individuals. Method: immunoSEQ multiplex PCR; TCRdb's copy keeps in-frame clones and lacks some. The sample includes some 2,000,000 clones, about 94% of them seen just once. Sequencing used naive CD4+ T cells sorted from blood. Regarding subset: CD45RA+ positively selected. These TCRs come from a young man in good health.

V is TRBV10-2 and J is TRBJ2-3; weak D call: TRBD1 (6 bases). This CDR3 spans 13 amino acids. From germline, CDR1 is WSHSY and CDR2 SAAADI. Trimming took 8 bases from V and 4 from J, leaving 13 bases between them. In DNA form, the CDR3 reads TGCGCCAGCCGGGGCCCAGGGGCAGATACGCAGTATTTT. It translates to CASRGPGADTQYF.

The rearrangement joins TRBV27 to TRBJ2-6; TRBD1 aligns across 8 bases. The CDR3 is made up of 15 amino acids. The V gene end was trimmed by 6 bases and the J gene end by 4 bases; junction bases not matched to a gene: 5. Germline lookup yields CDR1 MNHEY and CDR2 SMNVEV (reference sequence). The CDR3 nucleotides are TGTGCCAGCAGGCAGGGGGCGCTCGGGGCCAACGTCCTGACTTTC. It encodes CASRQGALGANVLTF.

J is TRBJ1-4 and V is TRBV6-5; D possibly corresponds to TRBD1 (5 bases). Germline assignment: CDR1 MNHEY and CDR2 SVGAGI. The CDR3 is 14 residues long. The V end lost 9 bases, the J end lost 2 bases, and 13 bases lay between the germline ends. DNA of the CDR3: TGTGCCAGTCGACGAGGGGCTACTAATGAAAAACTGTTTTTT. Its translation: CASRRGATNEKLFF.

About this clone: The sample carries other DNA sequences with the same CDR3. The chain's CDR3 is CATSRDLGTEAFF. The CDR3 coding sequence is TGTGCCACCAGCAGAGATTTGGGCACTGAAGCTTTCTTT. The J gene is TRBJ1-1, the V gene TRBV15, with no clear D. The CDR3 has 13 amino acids. The germline V gene has CDR1 LNHNV and CDR2 YYDKDF (reference sequence). Trimming stripped 0 bases from V and 4 bases from J, with 6 bases between.

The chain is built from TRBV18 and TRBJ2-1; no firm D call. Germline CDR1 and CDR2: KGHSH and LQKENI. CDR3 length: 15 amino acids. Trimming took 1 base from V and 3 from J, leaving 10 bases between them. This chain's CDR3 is CASSPRTTGYNEQFF. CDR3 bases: TGTGCCAGCTCACCACGCACAACTGGCTACAATGAGCAGTTCTTC.

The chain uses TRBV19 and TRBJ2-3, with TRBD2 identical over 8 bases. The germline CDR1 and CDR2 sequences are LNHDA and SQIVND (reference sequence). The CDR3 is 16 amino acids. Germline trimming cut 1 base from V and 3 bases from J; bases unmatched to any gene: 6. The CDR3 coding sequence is TGTGCCAGTAGTATAGGACGGGGGGGCACAACAGATACGCAGTATTTT. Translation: CASSIGRGGTTDTQYF.

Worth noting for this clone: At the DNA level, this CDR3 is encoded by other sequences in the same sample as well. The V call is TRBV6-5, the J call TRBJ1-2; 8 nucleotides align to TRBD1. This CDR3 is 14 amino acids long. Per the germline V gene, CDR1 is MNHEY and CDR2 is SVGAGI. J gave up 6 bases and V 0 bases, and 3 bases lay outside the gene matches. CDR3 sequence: CASSYSTGEDGYTF. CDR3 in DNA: TGTGCCAGCAGTTACTCGACAGGGGAGGATGGCTACACCTTC.

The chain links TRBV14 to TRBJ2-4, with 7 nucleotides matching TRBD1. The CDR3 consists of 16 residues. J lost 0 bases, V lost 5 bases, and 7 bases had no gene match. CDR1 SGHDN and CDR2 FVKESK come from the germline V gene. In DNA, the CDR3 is TGTGCCAGCAGCTATTCAGACAGGGTAGCCAAAAACATTCAGTACTTC. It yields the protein CASSYSDRVAKNIQYF.

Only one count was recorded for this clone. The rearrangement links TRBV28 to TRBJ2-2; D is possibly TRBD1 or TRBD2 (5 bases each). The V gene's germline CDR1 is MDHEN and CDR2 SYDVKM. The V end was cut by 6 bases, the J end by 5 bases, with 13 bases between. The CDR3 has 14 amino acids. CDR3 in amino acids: CASRGPGPTGELFF. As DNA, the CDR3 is TGTGCCAGCAGGGGACCCGGGCCAACCGGGGAGCTGTTTTTT.

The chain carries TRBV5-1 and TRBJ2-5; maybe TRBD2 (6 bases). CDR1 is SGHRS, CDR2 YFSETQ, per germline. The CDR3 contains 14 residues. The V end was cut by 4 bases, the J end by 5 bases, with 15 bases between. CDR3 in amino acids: CASSIGTLGETQYF. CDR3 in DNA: TGCGCCAGCAGCATCGGGACTTTGGGGGAGACCCAGTACTTC.

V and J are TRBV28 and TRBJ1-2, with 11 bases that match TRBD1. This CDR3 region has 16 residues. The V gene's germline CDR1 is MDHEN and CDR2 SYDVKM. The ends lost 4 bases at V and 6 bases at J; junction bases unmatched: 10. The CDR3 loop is CASSSTPGQGVNGYTF. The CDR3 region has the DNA TGTGCCAGCAGTTCGACCCCGGGACAGGGGGTAAATGGCTACACCTTC.

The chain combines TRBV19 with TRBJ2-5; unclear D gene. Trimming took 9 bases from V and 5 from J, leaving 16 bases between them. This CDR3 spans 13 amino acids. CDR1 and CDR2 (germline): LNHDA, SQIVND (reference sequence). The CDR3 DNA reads TGTGCCAGCAGCCTGGGTCAGAGGGAGACCCAGTACTTC. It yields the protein CASSLGQRETQYF.

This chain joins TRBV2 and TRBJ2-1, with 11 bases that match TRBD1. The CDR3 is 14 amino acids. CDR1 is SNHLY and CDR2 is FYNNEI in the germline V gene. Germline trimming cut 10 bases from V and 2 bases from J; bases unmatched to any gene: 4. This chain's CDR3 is CATGGQGAYNEQFF. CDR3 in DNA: TGTGCCACCGGGGGACAGGGGGCCTACAATGAGCAGTTCTTC.

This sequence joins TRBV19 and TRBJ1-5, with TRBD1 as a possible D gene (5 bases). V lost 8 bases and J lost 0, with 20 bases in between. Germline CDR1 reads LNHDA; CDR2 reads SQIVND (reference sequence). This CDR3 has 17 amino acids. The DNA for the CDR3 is TGTGCCAGTCCCCGGGGGGGTCCCCTGTATAGCAATCAGCCCCAGCATTTT. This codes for CASPRGGPLYSNQPQHF.

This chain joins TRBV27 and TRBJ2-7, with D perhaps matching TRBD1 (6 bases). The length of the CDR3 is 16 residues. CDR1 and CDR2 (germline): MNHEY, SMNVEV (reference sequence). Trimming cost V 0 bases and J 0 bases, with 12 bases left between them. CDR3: CASSLSNPGHSYEQYF. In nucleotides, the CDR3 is TGTGCCAGCAGTTTATCTAACCCGGGACACTCCTACGAGCAGTACTTC.

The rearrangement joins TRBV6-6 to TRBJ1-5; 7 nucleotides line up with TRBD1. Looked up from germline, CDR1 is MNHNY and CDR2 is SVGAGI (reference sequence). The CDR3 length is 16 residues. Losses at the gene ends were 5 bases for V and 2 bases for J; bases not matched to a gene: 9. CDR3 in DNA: TGTGCCAGCAGTGGAAAGGGACAGCTGGGCAATCAGCCCCAGCATTTT. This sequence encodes CASSGKGQLGNQPQHF.

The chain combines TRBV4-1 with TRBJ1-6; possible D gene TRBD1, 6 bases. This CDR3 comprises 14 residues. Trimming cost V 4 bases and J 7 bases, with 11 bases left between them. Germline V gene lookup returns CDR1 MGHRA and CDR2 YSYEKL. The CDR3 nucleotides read TGCGCCAGCAGCCGGGGGGCTGGAAATTCACCCCTCCACTTT. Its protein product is CASSRGAGNSPLHF.

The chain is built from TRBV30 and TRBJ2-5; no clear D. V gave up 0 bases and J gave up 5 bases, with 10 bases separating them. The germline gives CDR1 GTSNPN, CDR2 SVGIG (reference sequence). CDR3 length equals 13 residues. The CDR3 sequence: CAWSVDWRETQYF. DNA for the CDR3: TGTGCCTGGAGTGTAGACTGGCGGGAGACCCAGTACTTC. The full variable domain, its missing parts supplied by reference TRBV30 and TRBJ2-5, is SQTIHQWPATLVQPVGSPLSLECTVEGTSNPNLYWYRQAAGRGLQLLFYSVGIGQISSEVPQNLSASRPQDRQFILSSKKLLLSDSGFYLCAWSVDWRETQYFGPGTRLLVL.

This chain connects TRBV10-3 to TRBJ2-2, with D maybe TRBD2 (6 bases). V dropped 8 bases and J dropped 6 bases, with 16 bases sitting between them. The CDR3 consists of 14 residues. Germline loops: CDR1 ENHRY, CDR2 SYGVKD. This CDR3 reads CAIASSRESGELFF. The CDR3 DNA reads TGTGCCATCGCCTCGAGCCGGGAGTCCGGGGAGCTGTTTTTT.

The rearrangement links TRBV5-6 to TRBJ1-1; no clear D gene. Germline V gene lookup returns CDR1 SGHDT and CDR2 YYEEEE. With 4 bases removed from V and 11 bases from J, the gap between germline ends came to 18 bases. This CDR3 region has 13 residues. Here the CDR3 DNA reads TGTGCCAGCAGCCCATGGACTGCTGTGAGGGCTTTCTTT. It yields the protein CASSPWTAVRAFF.

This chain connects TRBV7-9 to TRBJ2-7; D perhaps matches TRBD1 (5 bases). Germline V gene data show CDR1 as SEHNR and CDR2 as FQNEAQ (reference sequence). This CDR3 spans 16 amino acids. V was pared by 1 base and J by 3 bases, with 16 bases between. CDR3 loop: CASSLVGASSHYEQYF. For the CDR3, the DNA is TGTGCCAGCAGCTTAGTTGGGGCCTCCTCCCACTACGAGCAGTACTTC.

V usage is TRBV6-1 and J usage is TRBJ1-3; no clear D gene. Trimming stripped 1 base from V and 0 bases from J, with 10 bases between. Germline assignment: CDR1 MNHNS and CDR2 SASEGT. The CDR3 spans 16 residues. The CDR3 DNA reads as TGTGCCAGCAGTGAAGGGCCAGTGGCCTCTGGAAACACCATATATTTT. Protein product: CASSEGPVASGNTIYF.

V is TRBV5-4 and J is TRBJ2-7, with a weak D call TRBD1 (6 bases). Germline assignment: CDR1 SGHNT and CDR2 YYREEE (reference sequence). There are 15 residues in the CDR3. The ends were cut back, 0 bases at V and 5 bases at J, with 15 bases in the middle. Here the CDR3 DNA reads TGTGCCAGCAGCTTGGATCCAGGGGAATTCAACGAGCAGTACTTC. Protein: CASSLDPGEFNEQYF. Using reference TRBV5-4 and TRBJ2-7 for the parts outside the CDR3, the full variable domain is ETGVTQSPTHLIKTRGQQVTLRCSSQSGHNTVSWYQQALGQGPQFIFQYYREEENGRGNFPPRFSGLQFPNYSSELNVNALELDDSALYLCASSLDPGEFNEQYFGPGTRLTVT.

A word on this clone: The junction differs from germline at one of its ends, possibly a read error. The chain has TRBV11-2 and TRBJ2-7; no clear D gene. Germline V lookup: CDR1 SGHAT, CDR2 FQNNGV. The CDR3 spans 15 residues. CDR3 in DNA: TGTGCCAGCAGCTTAGATCCAAGCAAGGGCTACGGGCAGTACTTC. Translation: CASSLDPSKGYGQYF.

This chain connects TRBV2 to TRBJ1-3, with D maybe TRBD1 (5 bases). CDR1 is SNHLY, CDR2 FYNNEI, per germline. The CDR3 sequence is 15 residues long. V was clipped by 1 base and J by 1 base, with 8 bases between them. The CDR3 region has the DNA TGTGCCAGCAGTGAAGAGGAGGGGTCTGGAAACACCATATATTTT. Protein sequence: CASSEEEGSGNTIYF.

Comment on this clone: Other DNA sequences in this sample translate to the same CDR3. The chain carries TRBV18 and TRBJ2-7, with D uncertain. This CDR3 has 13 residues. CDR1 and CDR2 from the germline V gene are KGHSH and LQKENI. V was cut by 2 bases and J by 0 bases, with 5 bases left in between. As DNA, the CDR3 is TGTGCCAGCTCACCAATGAGCTCCTACGAGCAGTACTTC. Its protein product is CASSPMSSYEQYF.

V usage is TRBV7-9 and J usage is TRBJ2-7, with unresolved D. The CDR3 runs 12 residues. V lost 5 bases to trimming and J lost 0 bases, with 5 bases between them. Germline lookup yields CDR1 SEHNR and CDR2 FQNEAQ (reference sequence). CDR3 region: CASSKSSYEQYF. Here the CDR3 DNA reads TGTGCCAGCAGCAAAAGCTCCTACGAGCAGTACTTC.

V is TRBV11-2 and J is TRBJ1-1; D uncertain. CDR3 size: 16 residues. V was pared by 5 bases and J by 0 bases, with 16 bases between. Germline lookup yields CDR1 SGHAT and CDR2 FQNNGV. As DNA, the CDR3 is TGTGCCAGCAGCCCGTCGGGAGGGAAGATGAACACTGAAGCTTTCTTT. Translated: CASSPSGGKMNTEAFF.

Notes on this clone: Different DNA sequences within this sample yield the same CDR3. CDR3 amino acids: CSVPQGATEAFF. Here the CDR3 DNA reads TGCAGCGTTCCGCAGGGGGCAACTGAAGCTTTCTTT. V gene TRBV29-1 combines with J gene TRBJ1-1, with 8 bases that match TRBD1. Germline lookup yields CDR1 SQVTM and CDR2 ANQGSEA. J gave up 5 bases and V 5 bases, and 4 bases lay outside the gene matches. The CDR3 has 12 residues.

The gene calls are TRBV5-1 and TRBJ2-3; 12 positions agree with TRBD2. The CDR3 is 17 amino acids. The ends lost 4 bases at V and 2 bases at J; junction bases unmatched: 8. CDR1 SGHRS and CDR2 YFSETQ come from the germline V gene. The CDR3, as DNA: TGCGCCAGCAGCCCTGGACTAGCGGGGACAAACACAGATACGCAGTATTTT. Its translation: CASSPGLAGTNTDTQYF. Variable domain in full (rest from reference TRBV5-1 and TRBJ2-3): KAGVTQTPRYLIKTRGQQVTLSCSPISGHRSVSWYQQTPGQGLQFLFEYFSETQRNKGNFPGRFSGRQFSNSRSEMNVSTLELGDSALYLCASSPGLAGTNTDTQYFGPGTRLTVL.